This is a list of T cell receptor beta chains from one sample in a study of T-cell reconstitution after alpha-beta-depleted transplantation in children. Each CDR3 protein is one row after TCRdb ran MiXCR on the PCR reads. The data contain over 2,500 distinct CDR3 sequences, 28% of them singletons. The material was PBMCs, mostly from graft donor cells, obtained 60 days after TCRalphabeta/CD19-depleted stem cell transplant. The receptors here all came from a male patient aged 2 to 10 who had a stem cell transplant for acute myeloid leukemia, so the T cells may come from the graft donor. The CDR3 runs from the conserved cysteine through the conserved F or W. A D gene is named only where the DNA matches it firmly. Size is stated for part of the rows, as once, few or many counts, or as a class when the clone is expanded.

j_call clone_size v_call d_call cdr3_nt cdr3_aa
TRBJ2-3 many TRBV7-2 - TGTGCCAGCAGCCCCCAGGGCCCCCTACCTACCACAGATACGCAGTATTTT CASSPQGPLPTTDTQYF
TRBJ2-1 hyperexpanded TRBV7-9 - TGTGCCAGCAGCCCAGAGTGGGACAATGAGCAGTTCTTC CASSPEWDNEQFF
TRBJ1-2 many TRBV7-9 - TGTGCCAGCAGCTACAAAAAACCACTCAGGTCATCATATGGCTACACCTTC CASSYKKPLRSSYGYTF
TRBJ1-1 medium-sized TRBV29-1 - TGCAGCGTTGACACAGGGCGGTTCGTAACTGAAGCTTTCTTT CSVDTGRFVTEAFF
TRBJ1-2 - TRBV5-7 - - CANSSVGSGTSLYGCSF
TRBJ2-1 many TRBV18 TRBD2 TGTGCCAGCTCACCACCTGGGACTAGCGGCTACAATGAGCAGTTCTTC CASSPPGTSGYNEQFF
TRBJ1-1 - TRBV28 - TGTGCCAGGGGCCCCGCGCTGGAGAACACTGAAGCTTTCTTT CARGPALENTEAFF
TRBJ2-5 many TRBV12-3/TRBV12-4 - TGTGCCAGCACCTTCAAGGGACCGCTTAATATGTCCCAGTACTTC CASTFKGPLNMSQYF
TRBJ2-3 many TRBV30 TRBD1 TGTGCCTGGAGCCGACAGGGACCCGCTAGCACAGATACGCAGTATTTT CAWSRQGPASTDTQYF
TRBJ2-1 many TRBV3-1 TRBD2 TGTGCCAGCAGCCAAGACGGCGGTAGCGGGGGGCCTTACAATGAGCAGTTCTTC CASSQDGGSGGPYNEQFF
TRBJ2-1 - TRBV5-6 - TGTGCCTGCCCACAGGGAAATGAGCAGTTCTTC CACPQGNEQFF
TRBJ2-2 few TRBV3-1 - TGTGCCAGCAGCCCTGGCGCAGGGTGGGCCGGGGAGCTGTTTTTT CASSPGAGWAGELFF
TRBJ2-7 many TRBV20-1 - TGCAGTGCCCTCCTGTATAGCAGGGGTTCTTACGAGCAGTACTTC CSALLYSRGSYEQYF
TRBJ1-4 - TRBV28 - TGTGCCAGCAGTTCTTGGCAGGGGAATGAAAAACTGTTTTTT CASSSWQGNEKLFF
TRBJ2-1 - TRBV5-2 - TGTGCCATGAGCCATGGGCCCCTCTCCTGCAATGAGCAGTTCTTC CAMSHGPLSCNEQFF
TRBJ2-1 many TRBV19 TRBD2 TGTGCCAGTAGTATGACCCTAGCGGGAGGAGTCAATGAGCAGTTCTTC CASSMTLAGGVNEQFF
TRBJ1-1 few TRBV5-4 - TGTGCCAGCAGCTTCGGGCGGGAGAACACTGAAGCTTTCTTT CASSFGRENTEAFF
TRBJ2-7 many TRBV7-9 - TGTGCCAGCAGCCTGCCGGAAGGGGCGGGGGCTAGGGAGCAGTACTTC CASSLPEGAGAREQYF
TRBJ2-5 many TRBV4-3 TRBD2 TGCGCCAGCAGCCATAGCGGGACCCGTGAGACCCAGTACTTC CASSHSGTRETQYF
TRBJ1-1 hyperexpanded TRBV29-1 TRBD1 TGCAGCGATAACAGGGGAGGGGTAACTGAAGCTTTCTTT CSDNRGGVTEAFF
TRBJ2-3 many TRBV7-8 - TGTGCCAGCAGCCGCGTGGGGTGGAGCACAGATACGCAGTATTTT CASSRVGWSTDTQYF
TRBJ1-1 medium-sized TRBV10-3 TRBD1 TGTGCCACGACAGGGGACCCGAACACTGAAGCTTTCTTT CATTGDPNTEAFF
TRBJ2-7 many TRBV7-9 - TGTGCCAGCAGCTTAGCCGGGTCCTACGAGCAGTACTTC CASSLAGSYEQYF
TRBJ2-3 many TRBV5-1 - TGCGCCAGCAGCTTGGGGCAGCGCACAGATACGCAGTATTTT CASSLGQRTDTQYF
TRBJ1-1 many TRBV11-1 - TGTGCCAGCAGCTTATGGGTGAACACTGAAGCTTTCTTT CASSLWVNTEAFF
TRBJ2-5 - TRBV18 TRBD2 TGTGCCAGCTCTCCGGCGGGAGTGGGCCAAGAGACCCAGTACTTC CASSPAGVGQETQYF
TRBJ2-5 many TRBV5-1 TRBD2 TGCGCCAGCAGCAACGGACTAGCGGGGGGGCTCAAGACCCAGTACTTC CASSNGLAGGLKTQYF
TRBJ1-2 many TRBV21-1 - TGTGCCAGCAAGGTTAGGTCGGGGTTTGAGTATGGCTACACCTTC CASKVRSGFEYGYTF
TRBJ2-2 - TRBV3-1 - TGTGCCAGCAGCCAAGAATATCTTAGAGGGGGGGAGCTGTTTTTT CASSQEYLRGGELFF
TRBJ1-3 - TRBV20-1 - TGCAGTGCTAGAGATGGGGGCACCATATATTTT CSARDGGTIYF
TRBJ1-1 many TRBV29-1 TRBD1 TGCAGCGTTGAAAAAGGGCTGGGACAGGGGGGTGCTGAAGCTTTCTTT CSVEKGLGQGGAEAFF